These 13 T cell receptor beta chains were all obtained from the same sample, sequenced in a study of identical twins. TCRdb processed the 5' RACE reads anew with MiXCR; each CDR3 protein has one entry. The sample carries more than 250,000 distinct CDR3 sequences, roughly 8.6% recorded once. Separately, the same data were catalogued under a study of yellow fever vaccine responses in identical twins.

Sequenced: memory (CD45RO+) T cells sorted from blood. These receptors were taken from a woman younger than 35 in good health.

This clonotype was seen repeatedly, ten times or more. This rearrangement joins TRBV7-2 to TRBJ2-2; tentatively, D is TRBD2 (6 bases). CDR1 SGHTA and CDR2 FQGNSA come from the germline V gene. The CDR3 runs to 14 residues. V lost 1 base to trimming and J lost 7 bases, with 10 bases between them. In DNA form, the CDR3 reads TGTGCCAGCAGCTTAGTCCCTAGCGTCGGGGAGCTGTTTTTT. Its protein product is CASSLVPSVGELFF. Together with reference TRBV7-2 and TRBJ2-2, the CDR3 gives the full variable domain: GAGVSQSPSNKVTEKGKDVELRCDPISGHTALYWYRQSLGQGLEFLIYFQGNSAPDKSGLPSDRFSAERTGGSVSTLTIQRTQQEDSAVYLCASSLVPSVGELFFGEGSRLTVL.

Only a few counts were recorded for this clonotype. The chain joins TRBV9 to TRBJ1-1, with 7 bases lining up with TRBD1. V lost 4 bases to trimming and J lost 5 bases; unmatched junction nucleotides: 8. The CDR3 has 14 amino acids. CDR1 is SGDLS, CDR2 YYNGEE, per germline. CDR3 sequence reads: CASSPGQVGTEAFF. The CDR3 DNA follows: TGTGCCAGCAGCCCCGGACAGGTAGGGACTGAAGCTTTCTTT.

There are many counts of this clonotype. In nucleotides, the CDR3 is TGTGCCAGCAGTTTGTGGTCGGCCTACAATGAGCAGTTCTTC. It specifies CASSLWSAYNEQFF. The chain uses TRBV28 and TRBJ2-1, with D hard to call. The germline V and J ends were trimmed by 3 bases and 2 bases, with 8 bases remaining between them. CDR1 is MDHEN, CDR2 SYDVKM, per germline. The CDR3 sequence is 14 residues long.

In its sample, this clonotype was seen many times. The J gene is TRBJ1-4, the V gene TRBV6-1, with a tentative D call TRBD1 (5 bases). This CDR3 is 15 amino acids long. CDR1 and CDR2 from the germline V gene are MNHNS and SASEGT. The V and J ends lost 6 bases and 6 bases respectively, with 17 bases between them. The CDR3 coding sequence is TGTGCCAGCAGCCCCGGGAGGGGAGGTGATGAAAAACTGTTTTTT. Protein sequence: CASSPGRGGDEKLFF.

The sample holds a few counts of this clonotype. The chain couples TRBV4-1 to TRBJ2-1; D is perhaps TRBD2 (6 bases). Germline V gene data show CDR1 as MGHRA and CDR2 as YSYEKL. Trimming cost V 1 base and J 3 bases, with 13 bases left between them. This CDR3 is 16 amino acids long. CDR3 region: CASSQAGLASYNEQFF. The CDR3 region has the DNA TGCGCCAGCAGCCAAGCCGGGCTAGCGAGCTACAATGAGCAGTTCTTC.

This clonotype was seen many times. The chain employs TRBV5-1 and TRBJ2-1; D unresolved. Trimming left V 7 bases short and J 6 bases short, with 11 bases between. This CDR3 has 12 amino acids. CDR1 and CDR2 from the germline V gene are SGHRS and YFSETQ. The CDR3 loop reads CASCVPTNEQFF. The CDR3 nucleotides are TGCGCCAGCTGCGTTCCCACCAATGAGCAGTTCTTC.

This clonotype was picked up many times. The chain employs TRBV6-5 and TRBJ1-2; no definite D call. The CDR3 runs to 13 residues. V lost 0 bases, J lost 4 bases, and 6 bases lay in between. Germline CDR1 is MNHEY and CDR2 is SVGAGI. The CDR3 sequence: CASSYSVGYGYTF. CDR3 DNA sequence: TGTGCCAGCAGTTACTCGGTCGGCTATGGCTACACCTTC.

The chain couples TRBV20-1 to TRBJ1-2, with D uncertain. Trimming shortened V by 0 bases and J by 0 bases, and 11 bases separated the two germline ends. CDR1 is DFQATT and CDR2 is SNEGSKA in the germline V gene (reference sequence). The CDR3 contains 15 residues. The CDR3 DNA follows: TGCAGTGCTAGAGATCCAGAAGCCGCTAACTATGGCTACACCTTC. Residues: CSARDPEAANYGYTF.

The sample holds many counts of this clonotype. This chain joins TRBV25-1 and TRBJ2-7; 8 nucleotides agree with TRBD1. The V segment lost 1 base and the J segment 5 bases; nucleotides outside the gene matches: 7. Germline values: CDR1 MGHDK, CDR2 SYGVNS. CDR3 size: 15 residues. The chain's CDR3 is CASSEFGQGANEQYF. CDR3 sequence (DNA): TGTGCCAGCAGTGAATTTGGGCAGGGGGCCAACGAGCAGTACTTC.

The rearrangement links TRBV28 to TRBJ1-1; 7 positions match TRBD1. The CDR3 loop spans 14 amino acids. Germline V gene sequence: CDR1 MDHEN, CDR2 SYDVKM. Trimming cost V 3 bases and J 4 bases; bases outside gene matches: 5. The CDR3 sequence: CASSFPAGGTEAFF. The CDR3 DNA reads TGTGCCAGCAGTTTCCCCGCAGGGGGCACTGAAGCTTTCTTT.

The rearrangement uses TRBV10-3 and TRBJ1-1; no clear D. Trimming took 0 bases from V and 0 from J, leaving 5 bases between them. CDR3 length equals 14 residues. In germline, CDR1 is ENHRY, CDR2 SYGVKD. The CDR3 protein is CAISESEMNTEAFF. CDR3 bases: TGTGCCATCAGTGAGTCAGAAATGAACACTGAAGCTTTCTTT.

This chain uses TRBV19 with TRBJ2-1; possible D gene TRBD1, 5 bases. V shed 4 bases and J shed 10 bases, with 17 bases lying between them. CDR3 length: 14 residues. CDR1 is LNHDA, CDR2 SQIVND, per germline (reference sequence). CDR3: CASSTQIPAGEQFF. CDR3 coding DNA: TGTGCCAGTAGTACACAAATCCCAGCAGGGGAGCAGTTCTTC. The full variable domain, completed using reference TRBV19 and TRBJ2-1, is DGGITQSPKYLFRKEGQNVTLSCEQNLNHDAMYWYRQDPGQGLRLIYYSQIVNDFQKGDIAEGYSVSREKKESFPLTVTSAQKNPTAFYLCASSTQIPAGEQFFGPGTRLTVL.

This clonotype was counted at least ten times. The chain links TRBV28 to TRBJ1-1, with D possibly matching TRBD1 (5 bases). Trimming shortened V by 7 bases and J by 5 bases, and 17 bases separated the two germline ends. This CDR3 contains 14 residues. Germline V gives CDR1 MDHEN, CDR2 SYDVKM. The CDR3, as DNA: TGTGCCAGCACAACCCAAATGGGGGGAACTGAAGCTTTCTTT. Translating it yields CASTTQMGGTEAFF.